This T cell receptor beta chain originates from a study of cytomegalovirus exposure and HLA in healthy donors. Study-level findings and limits: A later analysis linked 16,951 TCR beta sequences to HLA alleles at 0.05 false discovery rate. The likely origin of a cluster of highly shared sequence variants was a sequencing artifact. An analysis was carried out at a later point. It showed that HLA-associated TCR beta chains were more clonally expanded than equally common non-associated chains.

Amplification used 60 Vbeta primers and 13 Jbeta primers. Clones were read by immunoSEQ multiplex PCR, and TCRdb kept only the in-frame ones, dropping some. The sample has 210,000 or so clones, approximately 87% seen once; the top ten hold over 1%. In regard to this clone: Antigen: not known.

The length of the CDR3 is 17 residues. Germline V gene data show CDR1 as LNHDA and CDR2 as SQIVND (reference sequence). The junction had 9 bases not matched to a gene; V was cut back by 6 bases and J by 0 bases. The source is a young man in good health and CMV-seronegative. This chain connects TRBV19 to TRBJ2-3; 10 positions agree with TRBD2. The sample consisted of PBMCs. The CDR3 DNA reads as TGTGCCAGTAGGAACCATCGGACTAGCGGTAGCACAGATACGCAGTATTTT. It is translated as CASRNHRTSGSTDTQYF.